What follows is one T cell receptor beta chain and its context. Antigen unknown. This sample stems from a study of regulatory dendritic cells for organ transplantation. Study-level background: Regulatory dendritic cells came from monocytes given vitamin D3 and IL-10.

General study results and limits: Naive CD4+ and CD8+ repertoires were highly diverse; memory CD8+ was most oligoclonal.

The repertoire was sequenced with immunoSEQ multiplex PCR; TCRdb's copy has only in-frame clones and lacks some. The sample has 20,000 to 25,000 clones, 85% to 90% seen once. Germline CDR1 is MGHRA and CDR2 is YSYEKL. V lost 3 bases and J lost 5; bases outside the gene matches: 6. The length of the CDR3 is 14 residues. CFSE-labeled sorted T cells met regulatory or mature dendritic cells for about five days. The chain employs TRBV4-1 and TRBJ1-1; TRBD1 agrees at 7 bases. The source of this sequence is a human donor in good health. The sequencing input was naive CD4+ T cells from blood cultured with dendritic cells. Described subset: CD45RA+ naive T cells. The CDR3: CASSQPGGRTEAFF. The CDR3 nucleotides are TGCGCCAGCAGCCAGCCAGGGGGGAGAACTGAAGCTTTCTTT.